This T cell receptor beta chain was sequenced in a study of shared clonotypes between healthy human individuals. Terminally differentiated effector memory CD45RA+ cells were left out of the naive CD8 fraction, which was CD45RO-negative and positively selected for CCR7. The CDR3 extends over 15 amino acids. In germline, CDR1 is SQVTM, CDR2 ANQGSEA. Replicate PCRs for sorted subsets used around 200 ng DNA; this equaled tens of thousands of T cell genomes. Data came from immunoSEQ multiplex PCR; TCRdb stores just in-frame clones and leaves some out. The table has just over 2,000,000 clones, roughly 94% seen once.

This sequence originates from a man younger than 35 in good health. Material for sequencing was naive CD8+ T cells sorted from blood. This chain uses TRBV29-1 with TRBJ1-1; 7 bases agree with TRBD1. The CDR3 here is CRYRPRTGANTEAFF. CDR3 coding DNA: TGCAGGTACCGCCCCCGGACAGGCGCGAACACTGAAGCTTTCTTT.